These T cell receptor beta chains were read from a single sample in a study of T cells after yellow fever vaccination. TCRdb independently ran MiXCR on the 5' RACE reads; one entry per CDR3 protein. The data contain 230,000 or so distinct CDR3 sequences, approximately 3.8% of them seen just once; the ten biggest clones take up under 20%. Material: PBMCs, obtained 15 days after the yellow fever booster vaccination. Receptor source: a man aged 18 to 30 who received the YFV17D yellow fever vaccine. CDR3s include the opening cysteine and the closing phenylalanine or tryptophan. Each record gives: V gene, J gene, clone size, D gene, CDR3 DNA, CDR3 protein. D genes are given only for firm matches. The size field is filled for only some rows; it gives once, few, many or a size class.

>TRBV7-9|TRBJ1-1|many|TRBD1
TGTGCCAGCAGCTCCCCCCGACAGGGGCCCGACGCTGAAGCTTTCTTT
CASSSPRQGPDAEAFF
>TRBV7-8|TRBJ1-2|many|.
TGTGCCAGCAGCTTGTCCTCGGGCGCGGACTATGGCTACACCTTC
CASSLSSGADYGYTF
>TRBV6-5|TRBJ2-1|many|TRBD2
TGTGCCAGCACCACCGGGAGGGGCGATGAGCAGTTCTTC
CASTTGRGDEQFF
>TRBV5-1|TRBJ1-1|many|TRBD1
TGCGCCAGCAGCTTACAGGGGGCGGACACTGAAGCTTTCTTT
CASSLQGADTEAFF
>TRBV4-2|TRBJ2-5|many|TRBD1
TGTGCCAGCAGCCACGGGGCCCAGGGGGCCTGGGAGACCCAGTACTTC
CASSHGAQGAWETQYF
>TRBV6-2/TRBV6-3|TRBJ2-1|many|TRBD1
TGTGCCAGCAGTTACTCGAGGACAGGGGTTAACAATGAGCAGTTCTTC
CASSYSRTGVNNEQFF
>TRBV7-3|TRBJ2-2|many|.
TGTGCCAGCAGCTTATCGGGACTCATCACCGGGGAGCTGTTTTTT
CASSLSGLITGELFF
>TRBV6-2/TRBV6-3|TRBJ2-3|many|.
TGTGCCAGCAGTTACCATGGGTGCACAGATACGCAGTATTTT
CASSYHGCTDTQYF
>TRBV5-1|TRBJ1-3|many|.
TGCGCCAGCAGCTTGAGTGGAGGAAACACCATATATTTT
CASSLSGGNTIYF
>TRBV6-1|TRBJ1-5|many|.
TGTGCCAGCTGCGTTCGGACACCTGATCAGCCCCAGCATTTT
CASCVRTPDQPQHF
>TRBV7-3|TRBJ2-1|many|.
TGTGCCAGCAGCTTAGGGGGCCCTAGCTCCTACAATGAGCAGTTCTTC
CASSLGGPSSYNEQFF
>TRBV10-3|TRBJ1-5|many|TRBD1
TGTGCCATCGGAGGACAGGGCGGGTGGTACCAGCCCCAGCATTTT
CAIGGQGGWYQPQHF
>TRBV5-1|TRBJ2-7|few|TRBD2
TGCGCCAGCCGAGTAACTAGCGGGAGCTCCTACGAGCAGTACTTC
CASRVTSGSSYEQYF
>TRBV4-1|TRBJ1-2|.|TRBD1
TGCGCCAGCAGCCAAGACGGGACAGGGATTGCTAACTATGGCTACACCTTC
CASSQDGTGIANYGYTF
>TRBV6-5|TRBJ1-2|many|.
TGTGCCAGCAGTTACACCGCTCTTAGAGGGATCTATGGCTACACCTTC
CASSYTALRGIYGYTF
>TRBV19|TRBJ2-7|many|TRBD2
TGTGCCAGTAGTGTGGATGGGAGGGGAGACGACGAGCAGTACTTC
CASSVDGRGDDEQYF
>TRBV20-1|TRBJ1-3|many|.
TGCAGTGCTAGGTACCTAGACTCTGGAAACACCATATATTTT
CSARYLDSGNTIYF
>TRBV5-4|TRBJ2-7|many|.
TGTGCCAGCAGGAGGAACGAGATTTACGAGCAGTACTTC
CASRRNEIYEQYF
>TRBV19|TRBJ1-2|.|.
TGTGCCAGTAGCCTCGCAAGATACTATGGCTACACCTTC
CASSLARYYGYTF
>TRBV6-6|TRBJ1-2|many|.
TGTGCCAGCAGTCGCCCCGGACAGCCCTACCGGGGCTATAATGGCTACACCTTC
CASSRPGQPYRGYNGYTF
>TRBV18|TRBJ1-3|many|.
TGTGCCAGCTCACCCGAAAGGGCTGGAAACACCATATATTTT
CASSPERAGNTIYF
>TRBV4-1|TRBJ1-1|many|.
TGCGCCAGCAGCCATTCCGACAGGTACACTGAAGCTTTCTTT
CASSHSDRYTEAFF
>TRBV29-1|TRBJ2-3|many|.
TGCAGCGTTGAAGTTTGGTACAGGGAAATTGGGGATACGCAGTATTTT
CSVEVWYREIGDTQYF
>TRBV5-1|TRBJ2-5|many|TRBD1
TGCGCCAGCGCCCGAGCAGGGGGCGAGACCCAGTACTTC
CASARAGGETQYF
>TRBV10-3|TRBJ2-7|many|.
TGTGCCACCCTGGGTGCTAAATCTTCCTACGAGCAGTACTTC
CATLGAKSSYEQYF
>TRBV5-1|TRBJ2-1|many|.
TGCGCCAGCAGCTTGGTTCAGGACAATGAGCAGTTCTTC
CASSLVQDNEQFF
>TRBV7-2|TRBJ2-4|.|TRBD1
TGTGCCAGCAGCCGGAGGACAGGGGTAACCAAAAACATTCAGTACTTC
CASSRRTGVTKNIQYF
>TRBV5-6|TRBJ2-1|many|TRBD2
TGTGCCAGCACCCTGGGGCGGGGGAGGCCCTACAATGAGCAGTTCTTC
CASTLGRGRPYNEQFF
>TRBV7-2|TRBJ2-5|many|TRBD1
TGTGCCAGCAGCGAAAACAGGGGGCGGAAGACCCAGTACTTC
CASSENRGRKTQYF
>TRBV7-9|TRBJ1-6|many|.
TGTGCCAGCAGCGCCACACAAGTGAATAATTCACCCCTCCACTTT
CASSATQVNNSPLHF
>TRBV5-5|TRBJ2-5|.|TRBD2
TGTGCCAGCAGATATCAAGCGGGGGGGCCTCGGGAGACCCAGTACTTC
CASRYQAGGPRETQYF
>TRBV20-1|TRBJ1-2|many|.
TGCAGTGCTACCAGGACAGTTCTGGGGCACAACTATGGCTACACCTTC
CSATRTVLGHNYGYTF
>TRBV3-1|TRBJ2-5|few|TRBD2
TGTGCCAGCAGCCCGGCCGGGGGGGCCGGGACCCAGTACTTC
CASSPAGGAGTQYF
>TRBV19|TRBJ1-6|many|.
TGTGCCAGTAGTCCAGCAGGTCGGGCTTCACCCCTCCACTTT
CASSPAGRASPLHF